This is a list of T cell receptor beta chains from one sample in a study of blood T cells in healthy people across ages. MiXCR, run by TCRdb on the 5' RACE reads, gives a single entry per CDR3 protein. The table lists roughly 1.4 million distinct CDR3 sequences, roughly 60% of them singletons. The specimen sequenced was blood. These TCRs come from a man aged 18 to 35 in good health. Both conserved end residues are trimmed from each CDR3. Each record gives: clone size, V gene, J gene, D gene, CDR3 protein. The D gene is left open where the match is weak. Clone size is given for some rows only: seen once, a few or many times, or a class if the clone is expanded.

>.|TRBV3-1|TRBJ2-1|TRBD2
ASSQGPSGRAGEQF
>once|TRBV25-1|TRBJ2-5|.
ASSELVRNQETQY
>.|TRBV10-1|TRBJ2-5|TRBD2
ANSDTSGGLQETQY
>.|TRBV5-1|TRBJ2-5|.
ASSLASQGGETQY
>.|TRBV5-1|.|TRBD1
ASSFGTDQETQY
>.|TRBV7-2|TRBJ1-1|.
ASSLVEGGNTEAF
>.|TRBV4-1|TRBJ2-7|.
ASSHLGTVYEQY
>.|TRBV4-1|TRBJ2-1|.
ASSLISGSSYNEQF
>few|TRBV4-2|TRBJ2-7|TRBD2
ASSQDVTSGSYEQY
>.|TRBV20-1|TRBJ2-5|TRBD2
SARTSGSETQY
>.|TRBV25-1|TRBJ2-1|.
ASGEGGRSHNEQF
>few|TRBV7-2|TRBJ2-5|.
ASSFVRQETQY
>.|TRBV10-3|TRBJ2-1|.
AISENYNEQF
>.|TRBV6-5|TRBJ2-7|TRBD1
ASSYSKLTQGVNEQY
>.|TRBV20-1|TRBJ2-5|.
SAQGTVQETQY
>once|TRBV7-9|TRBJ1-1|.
ASRYTGTEAF
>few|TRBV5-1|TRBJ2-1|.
ASSLGAGSAEQF
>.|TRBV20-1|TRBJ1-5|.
SAHREGISNQPQH
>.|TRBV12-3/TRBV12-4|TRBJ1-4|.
ASSSGRSGWKLF
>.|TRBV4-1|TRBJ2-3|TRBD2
ASSQVDSGRGWADTQY
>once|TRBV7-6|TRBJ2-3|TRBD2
ASSLRATSGSTDTQY
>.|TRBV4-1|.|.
ASSQVGDYEQY
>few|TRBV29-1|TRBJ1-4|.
SVRGQSNEKLF
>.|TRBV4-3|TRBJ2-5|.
ASSQEVLGYQETQY
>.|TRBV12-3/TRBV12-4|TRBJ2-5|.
ASTDVGETQY
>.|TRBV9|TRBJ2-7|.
ASSVGLMSSYEQY
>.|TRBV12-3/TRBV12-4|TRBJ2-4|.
ASSLDPALAKNIQY
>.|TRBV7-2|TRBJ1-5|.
ASSLEYGPQH
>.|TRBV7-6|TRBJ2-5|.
ASSSSWASGTRVGGETQY
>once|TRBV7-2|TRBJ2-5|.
ASSYDWSGGETQY
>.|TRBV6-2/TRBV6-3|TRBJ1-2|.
ASSYPPSGTRLKVVRGGYT
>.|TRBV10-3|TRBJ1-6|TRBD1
AVSAGTGKDSPLH
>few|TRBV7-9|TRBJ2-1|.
ASSLPGRTNNEQF
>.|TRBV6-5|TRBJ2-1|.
ASSYNDLRRRGYNEQF
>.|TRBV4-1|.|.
ASRSSGTQY
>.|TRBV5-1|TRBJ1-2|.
ASSLGDPDTYGYT
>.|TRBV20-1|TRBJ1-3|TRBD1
SAPGQASGNTIY
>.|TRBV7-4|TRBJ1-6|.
ASISKAPGSPLH
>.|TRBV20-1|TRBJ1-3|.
SARSWELDSLGNTIY
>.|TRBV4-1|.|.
ASSPRQAPDEQY
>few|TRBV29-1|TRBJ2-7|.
SVVQIGYEQY
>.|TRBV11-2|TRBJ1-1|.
ASSYTQAMNTEAF
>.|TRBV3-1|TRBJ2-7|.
ASSQDNSEPPSNEQY
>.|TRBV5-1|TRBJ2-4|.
ASSRDMVEQY
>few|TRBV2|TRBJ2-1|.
ASRTGGRYNEQF
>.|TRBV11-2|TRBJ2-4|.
ASSLVQVGEQY
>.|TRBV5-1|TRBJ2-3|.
ASSSLGDRVGDTDTQY
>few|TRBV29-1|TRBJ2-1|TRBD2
SVEGQLAGGPALYNEQF
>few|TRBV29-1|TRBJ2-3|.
SVYPGTRPSLRTDTQY
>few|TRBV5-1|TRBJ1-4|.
ASSSQGSDEKLF
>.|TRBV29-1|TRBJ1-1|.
SALGSLGEMNTEAF
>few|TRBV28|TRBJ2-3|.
ASSSAGARADTQY
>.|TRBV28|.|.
ASKWGGRGYEQY